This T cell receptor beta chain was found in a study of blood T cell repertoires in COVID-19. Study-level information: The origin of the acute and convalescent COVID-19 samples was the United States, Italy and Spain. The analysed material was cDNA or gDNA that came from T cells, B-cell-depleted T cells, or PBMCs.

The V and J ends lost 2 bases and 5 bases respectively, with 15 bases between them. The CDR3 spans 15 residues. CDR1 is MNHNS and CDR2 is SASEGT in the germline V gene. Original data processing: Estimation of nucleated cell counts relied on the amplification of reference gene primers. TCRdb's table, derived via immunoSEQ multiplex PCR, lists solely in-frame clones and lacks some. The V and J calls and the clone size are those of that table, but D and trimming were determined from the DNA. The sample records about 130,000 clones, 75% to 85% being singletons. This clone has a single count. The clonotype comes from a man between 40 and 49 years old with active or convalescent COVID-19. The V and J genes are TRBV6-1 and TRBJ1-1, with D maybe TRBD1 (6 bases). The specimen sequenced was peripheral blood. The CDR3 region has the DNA TGTGCCAGCAGTGAATACAGGGTATACGGGACTGAAGCTTTCTTT. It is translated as CASSEYRVYGTEAFF.